This note documents a single TCR beta chain sequence. Its specificity is not known. The data originate from a study of cytomegalovirus exposure and HLA in healthy donors. The V and J ends lost 4 bases and 3 bases, in that order; junction bases with no gene match: 4. This CDR3 is 15 amino acids long. CDR1 and CDR2 (germline): MGHDK, SYGVNS. Study-wide points: One later analysis reportedly identified an Asian-associated ancestry cluster that showed fewer N-insertions than the approximately 700-donor mean. Accurate prediction of most subjects' HLA-A and HLA-B alleles from TCR beta sequences was reported.

With 60 Vbeta and 13 Jbeta primers, the PCR was carried out. Using immunoSEQ multiplex PCR, the repertoire was profiled, and TCRdb retains in-frame clones only, with some absent. In the table there are approximately 96,000 clones, approximately 79% of which are singletons. The chain is built from TRBV25-1 and TRBJ2-2; 8 nucleotides agree with TRBD2. This clonotype was obtained from a male donor in good health and CMV-seronegative. Specimen: PBMCs. The CDR3 DNA sequence: TGTGCCAGCAGTGTAGCGGGACGGGACACCGGGGAGCTGTTTTTT. As protein: CASSVAGRDTGELFF.